This T cell receptor beta chain was captured in a study of cytomegalovirus exposure and HLA in healthy donors. About the study: According to later analysis, the same platform produced the 120 or so validation and some 680 first-cohort repertoires.

The CDR3 is 14 residues long. Germline CDR1 reads MGHRA; CDR2 reads YSYEKL. The germline V and J ends were trimmed by 2 bases and 2 bases, with 7 bases remaining between them. The protocol was immunoSEQ multiplex PCR, while the TCRdb copy is restricted to in-frame clones and leaves out a portion. The data contain 110,000 to 150,000 clones, about 87% of them singletons. This clonotype was sampled from a woman aged 25 to 39 in good health and CMV-seropositive. V usage is TRBV4-1 and J usage is TRBJ1-5; D unclear. Sequencing was carried out using PBMCs. The CDR3, as DNA: TGCGCCAGCAGCCAAACAGTCGGCAATCAGCCCCAGCATTTT. Protein product: CASSQTVGNQPQHF.